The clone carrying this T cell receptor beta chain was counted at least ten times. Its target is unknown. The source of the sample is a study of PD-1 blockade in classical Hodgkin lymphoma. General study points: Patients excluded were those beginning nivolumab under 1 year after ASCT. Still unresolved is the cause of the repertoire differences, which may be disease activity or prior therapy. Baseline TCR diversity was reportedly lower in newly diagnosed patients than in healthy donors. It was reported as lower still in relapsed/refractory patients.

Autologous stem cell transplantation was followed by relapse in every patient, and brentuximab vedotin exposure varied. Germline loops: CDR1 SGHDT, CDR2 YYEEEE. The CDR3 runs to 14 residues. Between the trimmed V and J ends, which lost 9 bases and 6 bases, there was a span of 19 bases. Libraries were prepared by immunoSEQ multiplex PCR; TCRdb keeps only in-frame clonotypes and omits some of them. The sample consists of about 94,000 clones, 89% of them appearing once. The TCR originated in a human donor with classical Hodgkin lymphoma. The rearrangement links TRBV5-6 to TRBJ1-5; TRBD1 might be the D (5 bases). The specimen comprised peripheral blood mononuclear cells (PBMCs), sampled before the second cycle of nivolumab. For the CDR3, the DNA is TGTGCCACCTGGTTAAACAGGCCCGGTCAGCCCCAGCATTTT. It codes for CATWLNRPGQPQHF.